Here is one T cell receptor (beta chain) with its context. The sample is drawn from a study of blood T cell repertoires in COVID-19. The CDR3 totals 17 residues. In germline, CDR1 is MNHNS, CDR2 SASEGT. Losses at the gene ends were 3 bases for V and 1 base for J; bases not matched to a gene: 9. The method was immunoSEQ multiplex PCR; TCRdb's version includes in-frame clones alone and lacks a portion of them. The data show just under 40,000 clones, around 87% seen once. The chain uses TRBV6-1 and TRBJ1-5; TRBD1 matches 7 bases. This TCR came from a man in his fifties or sixties with active or convalescent COVID-19. The sample was peripheral blood. CDR3 coding DNA: TGTGCCAGCAGTGAGAAGACAGGGCCTTTAAGCAATCAGCCCCAGCATTTT. It specifies CASSEKTGPLSNQPQHF.